The source of this T cell receptor beta chain is a study of Ad26.COV2.S vaccination and SARS-CoV-2 variants. Overall study: Administration of Ad26.COV2.S was intramuscular, either once or twice 56 days apart. Study results and caveats: The study found higher spike-specific TCR breadth in vaccine than placebo recipients.

Notes on this clone: Its antigen is not known.

Treatment meaning: roughly 20 received Ad26.COV2.S at low or high dose, single or two shots; about 5 received placebo; per-sample allocation not given. Sampling was performed 63 days after the first vaccine or placebo injection. Measured with immunoSEQ multiplex PCR; TCRdb has only the in-frame clones, and not every one. The table shows over 350,000 clones, with 75% to 90% occurring only once. The germline V gene encodes CDR1 SGHVS and CDR2 FQNEAQ. This CDR3 has 17 residues. Trimming shortened V by 5 bases and J by 0 bases, and 17 bases separated the two germline ends. This clonotype was obtained from a person between 18 and 59 years old who received the Ad26.COV2.S COVID-19 vaccine or a placebo. The sequencing here drew on peripheral blood, taken in a trial of Ad26.COV2.S vaccine versus placebo. The chain links TRBV7-8 to TRBJ2-1, with D tentatively TRBD2 (6 bases). The DNA of the CDR3 is TGTGCCAGCAGCCCTGGACATGGGACTTACTCCTACAATGAGCAGTTCTTC. Translating gives CASSPGHGTYSYNEQFF.